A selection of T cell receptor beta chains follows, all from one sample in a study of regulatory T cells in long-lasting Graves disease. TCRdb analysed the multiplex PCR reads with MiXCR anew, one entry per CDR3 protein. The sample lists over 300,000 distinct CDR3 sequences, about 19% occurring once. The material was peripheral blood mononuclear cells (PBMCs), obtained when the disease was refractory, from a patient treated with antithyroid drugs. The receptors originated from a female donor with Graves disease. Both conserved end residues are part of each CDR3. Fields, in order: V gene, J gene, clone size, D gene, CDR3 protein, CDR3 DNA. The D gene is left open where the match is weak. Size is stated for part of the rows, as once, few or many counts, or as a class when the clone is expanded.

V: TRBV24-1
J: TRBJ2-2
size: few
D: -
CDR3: CATAVEANTGELFF
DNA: TGTGCCACCGCTGTCGAGGCGAACACCGGGGAGCTGTTTTTT

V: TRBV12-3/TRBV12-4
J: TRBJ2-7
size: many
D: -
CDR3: CASTRGVGARYEQYF
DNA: TGTGCCAGCACAAGGGGGGTAGGGGCCCGCTACGAGCAGTACTTC

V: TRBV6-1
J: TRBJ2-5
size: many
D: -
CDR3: CASSRWQETQYF
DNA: TGTGCCAGCAGTAGGTGGCAAGAGACCCAGTACTTC

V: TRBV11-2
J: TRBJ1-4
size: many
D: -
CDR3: CASSSTYRKPTNEKLFF
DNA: TGTGCCAGCAGCTCCACTTACAGAAAACCAACTAATGAAAAACTGTTTTTT

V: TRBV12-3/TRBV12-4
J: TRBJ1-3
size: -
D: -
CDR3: CASSVGSWGNTIYF
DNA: TGTGCCAGCAGTGTGGGCAGCTGGGGAAACACCATATATTTT

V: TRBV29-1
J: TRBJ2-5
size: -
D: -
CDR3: CSVTGGTQETQYF
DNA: TGCAGCGTGACCGGGGGAACCCAAGAGACCCAGTACTTC

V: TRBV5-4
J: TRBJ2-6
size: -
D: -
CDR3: CASSPQGRGSGANVLTF
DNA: TGTGCCAGCAGCCCCCAGGGAAGGGGCTCTGGGGCCAACGTCCTGACTTTC

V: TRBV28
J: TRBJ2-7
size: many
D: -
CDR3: CASSTSRNTYEQYF
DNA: TGTGCCAGCAGCACTTCGCGGAATACCTACGAGCAGTACTTC

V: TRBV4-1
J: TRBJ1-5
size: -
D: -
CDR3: CASSLQFDQPQHF
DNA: TGCGCCAGCAGCCTCCAATTTGATCAGCCCCAGCATTTT

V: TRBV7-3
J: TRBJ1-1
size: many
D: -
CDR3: CASSLSTGRHTEAFF
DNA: TGTGCCAGCAGCTTAAGTACAGGCCGGCACACTGAAGCTTTCTTT

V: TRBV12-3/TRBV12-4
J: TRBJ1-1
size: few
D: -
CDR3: CASSFGSWRMNTEAFF
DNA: TGTGCCAGCAGTTTTGGATCGTGGCGGATGAACACTGAAGCTTTCTTT

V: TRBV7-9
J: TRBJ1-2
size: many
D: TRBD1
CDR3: CASSAPGQGVGGYTF
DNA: TGTGCCAGCAGCGCCCCGGGACAGGGCGTCGGTGGCTACACCTTC

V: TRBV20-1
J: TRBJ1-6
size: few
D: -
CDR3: CSASPMSPLHF
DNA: TGCAGTGCTAGTCCCATGTCACCCCTCCACTTT

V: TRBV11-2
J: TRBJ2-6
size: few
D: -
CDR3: CASSLDVLSGREASGANVLTF
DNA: TGTGCCAGCAGCTTAGATGTGCTCTCGGGCAGGGAAGCCTCTGGGGCCAACGTCCTGACTTTC

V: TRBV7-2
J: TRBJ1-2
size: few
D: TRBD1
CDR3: CASSVREGARGYTF
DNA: TGTGCCAGCAGCGTGAGGGAGGGGGCACGGGGCTACACCTTC

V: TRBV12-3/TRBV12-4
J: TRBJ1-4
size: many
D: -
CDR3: CASSLGEKLFF
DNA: TGTGCCAGCAGCTTAGGTGAAAAACTGTTTTTT

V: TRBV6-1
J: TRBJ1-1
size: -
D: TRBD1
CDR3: CASSPYGQGRNFF
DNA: TGTGCCAGCAGCCCCTACGGACAGGGGAGGAATTTCTTT

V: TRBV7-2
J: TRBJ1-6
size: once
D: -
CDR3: CASSLVEVLYNSPLHF
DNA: TGTGCCAGCAGCTTAGTGGAGGTTCTCTATAATTCACCCCTCCACTTT

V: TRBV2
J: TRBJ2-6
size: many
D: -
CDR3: CASSVLRGIVFSGANVLTF
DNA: TGTGCCAGCAGTGTTCTTCGGGGTATCGTGTTCTCTGGGGCCAACGTCCTGACTTTC

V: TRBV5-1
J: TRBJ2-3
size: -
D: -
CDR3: CASSLLVADTQYF
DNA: TGCGCCAGCAGCTTGCTAGTAGCGGATACGCAGTATTTT

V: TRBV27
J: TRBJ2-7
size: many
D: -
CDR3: CASSLRSALTGEQYF
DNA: TGTGCCAGCAGTTTACGATCGGCCTTAACGGGCGAGCAGTACTTC

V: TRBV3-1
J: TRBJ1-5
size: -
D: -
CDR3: CASSQEGANQPQHF
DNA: TGTGCCAGCAGCCAAGAGGGGGCCAATCAGCCCCAGCATTTT

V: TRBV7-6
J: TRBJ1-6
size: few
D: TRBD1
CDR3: CASSRHPGQSSYNSPLHF
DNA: TGTGCCAGCAGCCGGCATCCGGGACAGAGCTCCTATAATTCACCCCTCCACTTT

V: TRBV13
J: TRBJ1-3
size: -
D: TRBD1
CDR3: CASSPPPTGTGALRNTIYF
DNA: TGTGCCAGCAGCCCCCCCCCTACCGGGACAGGGGCACTCAGAAACACCATATATTTT

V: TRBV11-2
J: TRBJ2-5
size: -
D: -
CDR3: CASSFRYTWETQYF
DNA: TGTGCCAGCAGCTTTCGGTATACCTGGGAGACCCAGTACTTC

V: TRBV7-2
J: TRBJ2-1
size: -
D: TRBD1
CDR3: CASSIFPGQGGNEQFF
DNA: TGTGCCAGCAGCATCTTCCCGGGACAGGGAGGCAATGAGCAGTTCTTC

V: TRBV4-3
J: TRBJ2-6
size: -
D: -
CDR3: CASSQGIVSGANVLTF
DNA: TGCGCCAGCAGCCAAGGGATAGTCTCTGGGGCCAACGTCCTGACTTTC

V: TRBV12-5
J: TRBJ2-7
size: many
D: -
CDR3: CASGRGTASYEQYF
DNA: TGTGCTAGTGGTAGGGGGACTGCCTCCTACGAGCAGTACTTC

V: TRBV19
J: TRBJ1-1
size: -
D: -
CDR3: CASSLPPRGVAFF
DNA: TGTGCCAGTAGTCTACCCCCGCGAGGGGTGGCTTTCTTT

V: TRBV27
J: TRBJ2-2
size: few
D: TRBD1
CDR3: CASRGTGWTGELFF
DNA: TGTGCCAGCAGAGGGACAGGGTGGACCGGGGAGCTGTTTTTT

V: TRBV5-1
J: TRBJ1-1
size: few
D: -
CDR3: CASSLAARVNTEAFF
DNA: TGCGCCAGCAGCTTGGCGGCCAGGGTGAACACTGAAGCTTTCTTT

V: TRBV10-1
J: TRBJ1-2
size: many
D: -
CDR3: CASSESHRDGYTF
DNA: TGCGCCAGCAGTGAGTCGCACAGGGATGGCTACACCTTC

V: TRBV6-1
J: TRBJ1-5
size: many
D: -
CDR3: CASRFKGGRQDPLSNQPQHF
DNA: TGTGCCAGCAGATTCAAAGGTGGGAGGCAGGACCCACTTAGCAATCAGCCCCAGCATTTT

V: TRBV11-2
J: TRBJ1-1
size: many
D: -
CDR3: CASSRGQPSEMNTEAFF
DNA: TGTGCCAGCAGCCGTGGACAGCCCTCGGAGATGAACACTGAAGCTTTCTTT

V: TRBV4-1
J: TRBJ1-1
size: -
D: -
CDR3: CASSLSVMNTEAFF
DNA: TGCGCCAGCAGCCTCTCAGTGATGAACACTGAAGCTTTCTTT

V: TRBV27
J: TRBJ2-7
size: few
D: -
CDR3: CASSLGTRYEQYF
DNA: TGTGCCAGCAGCCTGGGGACACGCTACGAGCAGTACTTC

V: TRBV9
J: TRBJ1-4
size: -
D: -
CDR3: CASSVGPATNEKLFF
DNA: TGTGCCAGCAGCGTCGGCCCCGCAACTAATGAAAAACTGTTTTTT

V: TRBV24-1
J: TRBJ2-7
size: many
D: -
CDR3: CATSERRAGHTSKQYF
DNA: TGTGCCACCAGTGAACGGAGGGCAGGACATACCTCAAAGCAGTACTTC

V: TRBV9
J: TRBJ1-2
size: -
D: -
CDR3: CASSLTSGGYTF
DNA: TGTGCCAGCAGCCTCACTTCTGGGGGCTACACCTTC

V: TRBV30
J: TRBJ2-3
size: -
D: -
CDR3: CAWTRRGTQYF
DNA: TGTGCCTGGACTAGGAGAGGTACGCAGTATTTT

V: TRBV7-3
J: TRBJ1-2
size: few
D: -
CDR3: CASSSTEDYGYTF
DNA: TGTGCCAGCAGCTCCACAGAAGACTATGGCTACACCTTC

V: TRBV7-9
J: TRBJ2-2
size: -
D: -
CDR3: CASSLRDSKDTGELFF
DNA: TGTGCCAGCAGCTTGAGAGACTCTAAGGACACCGGGGAGCTGTTTTTT

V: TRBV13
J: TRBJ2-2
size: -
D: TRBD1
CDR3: CASSKGAYTGELFF
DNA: TGTGCCAGCAGTAAGGGGGCATACACCGGGGAGCTGTTTTTT

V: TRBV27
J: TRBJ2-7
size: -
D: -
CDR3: CASTSYGNMDEQYF
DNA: TGTGCCAGCACATCTTACGGGAATATGGACGAGCAGTACTTC

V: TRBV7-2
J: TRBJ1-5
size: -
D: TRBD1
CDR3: CASSFGTGGGQPQHF
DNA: TGTGCCAGCAGCTTCGGGACAGGGGGCGGTCAGCCCCAGCATTTT

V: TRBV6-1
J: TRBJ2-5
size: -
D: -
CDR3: CASSPWRSETQYF
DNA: TGTGCCAGCAGCCCCTGGCGATCGGAGACCCAGTACTTC

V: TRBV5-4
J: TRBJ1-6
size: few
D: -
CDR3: CASSRTTGVDSPLHF
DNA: TGTGCCAGCAGCCGCACGACGGGGGTGGATTCACCCCTCCACTTT

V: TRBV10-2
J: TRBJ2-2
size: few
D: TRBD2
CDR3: CASSVSSGISNTGELFF
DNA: TGCGCCAGCAGTGTTTCTAGCGGGATTTCGAACACCGGGGAGCTGTTTTTT

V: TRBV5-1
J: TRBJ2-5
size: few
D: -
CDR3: CASSLDYQETQYF
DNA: TGCGCCAGCAGCTTGGATTACCAAGAGACCCAGTACTTC

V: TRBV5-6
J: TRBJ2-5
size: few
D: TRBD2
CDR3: CASTSGQETQYF
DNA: TGTGCCAGCACTAGCGGCCAAGAGACCCAGTACTTC

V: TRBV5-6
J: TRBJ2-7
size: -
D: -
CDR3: CASSFPASEQYF
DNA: TGTGCCAGCAGCTTTCCAGCCTCCGAGCAGTACTTC